The 28 T cell receptor beta chains below all came from one sample that was sequenced in a study of Ad26.COV2.S vaccination and SARS-CoV-2 variants. Only in-frame clones appear in the TCRdb table, and some are missing; sequencing was by immunoSEQ multiplex PCR. The table has about 350,000 clones, 86% seen once. Stated treatment: around 19 received Ad26.COV2.S at low or high dose, single or two shots; about 5 received placebo; per-sample allocation not given. Samples analyzed were those drawn on day 63 after the first vaccine or placebo injection. Here the sequenced sample was peripheral blood, taken in a trial of Ad26.COV2.S vaccine versus placebo. The source of these receptors is a person aged 18-60 years who received the Ad26.COV2.S COVID-19 vaccine or a placebo.

This chain links TRBV5-1 with TRBJ1-2; no reliable D call. There are 12 residues in the CDR3. Trimming removed 5 bases from V and 2 bases from J, with 7 bases in between. From germline, CDR1 is SGHRS and CDR2 YFSETQ. The CDR3 sequence is CASSTENYGYTF. The DNA of the CDR3 is TGCGCCAGCAGTACGGAGAACTATGGCTACACCTTC.

The V call is TRBV5-4, the J call TRBJ2-7; no definite D call. Trimming stripped 1 base from V and 2 bases from J, with 10 bases between. This CDR3 has 14 amino acids. The V gene's germline CDR1 is SGHNT and CDR2 YYREEE (reference sequence). The CDR3 DNA follows: TGTGCCAGCAGCTTGAGGGCAGCTCCCTACGAGCAGTACTTC. This encodes CASSLRAAPYEQYF.

This chain joins TRBV6-5 and TRBJ1-5; TRBD1 agrees at 9 bases. V lost 4 bases to trimming and J lost 1 base; unmatched junction nucleotides: 2. Per the germline V gene, CDR1 is MNHEY and CDR2 is SVGAGI. The CDR3 covers 15 residues. The CDR3 sequence: CASSWTGASNQPQHF. CDR3 in DNA: TGTGCCAGCAGTTGGACAGGGGCGAGCAATCAGCCCCAGCATTTT.

V and J are TRBV30 and TRBJ2-1; the D gene is possibly TRBD2 (6 bases). V shed 1 base and J shed 4 bases, with 8 bases lying between them. CDR3 size: 13 residues. Germline-derived CDR1 and CDR2 are GTSNPN and SVGIG (reference sequence). The CDR3 bases are TGTGCCTGGAGTGCCGGGACTTACAATGAGCAGTTCTTC. Residues: CAWSAGTYNEQFF.

The V and J genes are TRBV2 and TRBJ1-2; D remains ambiguous. This CDR3 has 13 residues. V lost 8 bases, J lost 7 bases, and 17 bases lay in between. Germline V gives CDR1 SNHLY, CDR2 FYNNEI. The CDR3 DNA follows: TGTGCCAGCGTCGGAGCGTGGAAGACTGGCTACACCTTC. Its translation is CASVGAWKTGYTF.

In its sample, this clone was seen once. The chain combines TRBV15 with TRBJ1-2; D possibly corresponds to TRBD1 (6 bases). This CDR3 is 14 amino acids long. V was cut by 0 bases and J by 3 bases, with 8 bases left in between. The germline V gene encodes CDR1 LNHNV and CDR2 YYDKDF (reference sequence). CDR3 protein: CATSRDRGDYGYTF. For the CDR3, the DNA is TGTGCCACCAGCAGAGATAGGGGGGACTATGGCTACACCTTC.

A remark on this clone: Compared with germline, one end of the junction differs, possibly owing to a read error. This rearrangement joins TRBV19 to TRBJ1-2; TRBD1 is a possible D gene (6 bases). Germline lookup yields CDR1 LNHDA and CDR2 SQIVND (reference sequence). The CDR3 length is 13 residues. The CDR3 DNA sequence: TGTACCAGTTGTAACAGGACAGCCCATGGCTACACCTTC. Its translation: CTSCNRTAHGYTF.

V usage is TRBV27 and J usage is TRBJ2-6, with no clear D. V was shortened by 2 bases and J by 2 bases, with 10 bases between the two germline ends. Per the germline V gene, CDR1 is MNHEY and CDR2 is SMNVEV (reference sequence). The CDR3 consists of 16 residues. CDR3 nucleotides: TGTGCCAGCAGTTTAAAGGGTTTGCCTGGGGCCAACGTCCTGACTTTC. As protein: CASSLKGLPGANVLTF.

The J gene is TRBJ1-2, the V gene TRBV7-2; 7 nucleotides line up with TRBD1. V was clipped by 3 bases and J by 0 bases; unmatched bases: 7. This CDR3 spans 16 amino acids. CDR1 is SGHTA and CDR2 is FQGNSA in the germline V gene. CDR3 bases: TGTGCCAGCAGCTTTCCACAGGGGAGCCCTAACTATGGCTACACCTTC. Amino acid sequence: CASSFPQGSPNYGYTF.

This clone was picked up one time. V gene TRBV4-1 combines with J gene TRBJ2-7; unclear D gene. Germline loops: CDR1 MGHRA, CDR2 YSYEKL. The CDR3 has 14 amino acids. V lost 5 bases to trimming and J lost 1 base, with 12 bases between them. CDR3 sequence reads: CASSGRAYSYEQYF. The CDR3 DNA follows: TGCGCCAGCAGCGGCCGGGCTTATTCCTACGAGCAGTACTTC.

This clone was seen only a few times. The conserved final phenylalanine or tryptophan is absent from the CDR3, which likely points to a read error. No DNA is shown, since the ends of the CDR3 on it are uncertain; the CDR3 is the one TCRdb lists. The chain has TRBV5-5 and TRBJ1-2; TRBD1, the D gene given by the table, was not confirmed from the DNA. The CDR3 is 13 amino acids in total, end residues counted. In germline, CDR1 is SGHKS, CDR2 YYEKEE (reference sequence). The CDR3 is CASSLPPGQGIIS.

V gene TRBV18 combines with J gene TRBJ1-2; the D gene is possibly TRBD1 (5 bases). V gave up 3 bases and J gave up 1 base, with 9 bases separating them. There are 14 residues in the CDR3. Germline CDR1 and CDR2: KGHSH and LQKENI. The CDR3 is CASSPSQGNYGYTF. In nucleotides, the CDR3 is TGTGCCAGCTCACCGTCCCAGGGTAACTATGGCTACACCTTC.

This chain links TRBV2 with TRBJ1-2; 7 bases agree with TRBD1. With 7 bases clipped from V and 3 bases from J, the junction kept 8 bases outside the gene matches. There are 14 residues in the CDR3. From germline, CDR1 is SNHLY and CDR2 FYNNEI. CDR3: CASTSRTGDYGYTF. CDR3 bases: TGTGCCAGCACCAGCCGAACAGGGGACTATGGCTACACCTTC.

This clone was counted between two and nine times. The rearrangement links TRBV7-2 to TRBJ1-1, with a tentative D call TRBD1 (6 bases). V gave up 2 bases and J gave up 6 bases, with 13 bases separating them. The CDR3 has 14 residues. CDR1 and CDR2 from the germline V gene are SGHTA and FQGNSA. The CDR3 region is CASSLRGRKAEAFF. In DNA, the CDR3 is TGTGCCAGCAGCTTAAGGGGGAGAAAGGCTGAAGCTTTCTTT.

The chain combines TRBV19 with TRBJ2-1; 11 bases map to TRBD1. Germline V gene data show CDR1 as LNHDA and CDR2 as SQIVND (reference sequence). V gave up 5 bases and J gave up 4 bases; unmatched junction bases: 13. This CDR3 has 18 residues. CDR3 DNA: TGTGCCAGTAGTCCCGGACAGGGGGCCCCAGGCCCTTACAATGAGCAGTTCTTC. It translates to CASSPGQGAPGPYNEQFF.

A single count supports this clone. The V call is TRBV27, the J call TRBJ1-6; 9 nucleotides agree with TRBD1. With 6 bases clipped from V and 6 bases from J, the junction kept 6 bases outside the gene matches. The CDR3 extends over 15 amino acids. Germline V gives CDR1 MNHEY, CDR2 SMNVEV (reference sequence). The CDR3, as DNA: TGTGCCAGCAGGCGGAGACAGGGGGTTAATTCACCCCTCCACTTT. Translation: CASRRRQGVNSPLHF.

The chain uses TRBV7-2 and TRBJ2-7, with a weak D call TRBD2 (6 bases). This CDR3 contains 19 residues. Germline assignment: CDR1 SGHTA and CDR2 FQGNSA. V dropped 1 base and J dropped 3 bases, with 25 bases sitting between them. CDR3 bases: TGTGCCAGCAGCTTAGGAGGGGAACGGGAGATAGTGGGTCTCTACGAGCAGTACTTC. This sequence encodes CASSLGGEREIVGLYEQYF.

The chain is built from TRBV5-1 and TRBJ2-5; tentative D call: TRBD1 (5 bases). This CDR3 has 14 amino acids. V was trimmed by 4 bases and J by 3 bases, leaving 13 bases between them. CDR1 and CDR2 (germline): SGHRS, YFSETQ. CDR3 amino acids: CASSQALGEETQYF. In DNA, the CDR3 is TGCGCCAGCAGCCAAGCCTTAGGGGAAGAGACCCAGTACTTC.

V usage is TRBV4-2 and J usage is TRBJ1-2; tentatively, D is TRBD1 (6 bases). CDR3 length equals 17 residues. Germline lookup yields CDR1 LGHNA and CDR2 YNFKEQ. Trimming cost V 3 bases and J 0 bases, with 17 bases left between them. CDR3 protein: CASSHTGTELANYGYTF. CDR3 sequence (DNA): TGTGCCAGCAGCCATACAGGGACCGAACTAGCTAACTATGGCTACACCTTC.

V gene TRBV12-3 or TRBV12-4 combines with J gene TRBJ2-5; tentatively, D is TRBD1 or TRBD2 (5 bases each). This CDR3 is built from 13 residues. Trimming removed 6 bases from V and 5 bases from J, with 13 bases in between. The CDR3 nucleotides read TGTGCCAGCAGATCGGGACCAAGGGAGACCCAGTACTTC. Its protein is CASRSGPRETQYF.

This chain's CDR3 is CASSQSKTANSYNEQFF. Written as DNA, the CDR3 is TGTGCCAGCAGTCAAAGTAAGACAGCTAACTCCTACAATGAGCAGTTCTTC. The genes are TRBV6-6 and TRBJ2-1; maybe TRBD1 (5 bases). Trimming cost V 5 bases and J 0 bases, with 17 bases left between them. CDR3 length: 17 residues. CDR1 and CDR2 from the germline V gene are MNHNY and SVGAGI (reference sequence).

V usage is TRBV6-5 and J usage is TRBJ2-3; the match to TRBD2 covers 8 bases. Unmatched junction bases numbered 4, after V lost 0 bases and J lost 2 bases. CDR3 length equals 16 residues. From germline, CDR1 is MNHEY and CDR2 SVGAGI. CDR3 region: CASSYSGGRTTDTQYF. Written as DNA, the CDR3 is TGTGCCAGCAGTTACTCGGGCGGGAGGACCACAGATACGCAGTATTTT.

V gene TRBV18 combines with J gene TRBJ2-7, with a possible D match to TRBD1 (5 bases). The CDR3 length is 15 residues. Germline-derived CDR1 and CDR2 are KGHSH and LQKENI. V was trimmed by 1 base and J by 4 bases, leaving 14 bases between them. The CDR3 reads CASSPRGIVWYEQYF. CDR3 bases: TGTGCCAGCTCACCACGGGGCATAGTCTGGTACGAGCAGTACTTC.

This chain connects TRBV28 to TRBJ2-6, with a possible D match to TRBD1 (5 bases). CDR1 is MDHEN and CDR2 is SYDVKM in the germline V gene. V gave up 2 bases and J gave up 3 bases, with 11 bases separating them. The CDR3 sequence is 16 residues long. This chain's CDR3 is CASSLQGRLGANVLTF. CDR3 coding DNA: TGTGCCAGCAGTTTACAGGGCAGGCTTGGGGCCAACGTCCTGACTTTC.

The chain couples TRBV7-9 to TRBJ2-3; 7 bases map to TRBD1. V was clipped by 6 bases and J by 3 bases; unmatched bases: 9. Germline V gives CDR1 SEHNR, CDR2 FQNEAQ (reference sequence). This CDR3 is 15 amino acids long. For the CDR3, the DNA is TGTGCCAGCAGGAACCACAGGGGCGGGACAGATACGCAGTATTTT. Residues: CASRNHRGGTDTQYF.

V usage is TRBV6-4 and J usage is TRBJ1-4, with 9 positions matching TRBD1. Germline assignment: CDR1 MRHNA and CDR2 SNTAGT. The junction had 2 bases not matched to a gene; V was cut back by 6 bases and J by 0 bases. The CDR3 runs 15 residues. The CDR3 region is CASRRTGATNEKLFF. The CDR3 DNA is TGTGCCAGCAGGAGGACAGGGGCAACTAATGAAAAACTGTTTTTT.

The chain uses TRBV3-1 (or the pseudogene TRBV3-2) and TRBJ2-7, with no clear D. V was pared by 2 bases and J by 2 bases, with 7 bases between. The germline CDR1 and CDR2 sequences are LGHDT and YNNKEL (reference sequence). The CDR3 consists of 13 residues. CDR3 protein: CASSQYYPYEQYF. Written as DNA, the CDR3 is TGTGCCAGCAGCCAATATTACCCCTACGAGCAGTACTTC.

The chain employs TRBV5-1 and TRBJ2-2; no reliable D call. The V gene's germline CDR1 is SGHRS and CDR2 YFSETQ. Trimming took off 0 bases at V and 3 bases at J, with 9 bases between the two ends. This CDR3 has 15 residues. CDR3 coding DNA: TGCGCCAGCAGCTTGGTGGGTAGGGACACCGGGGAGCTGTTTTTT. This translates into CASSLVGRDTGELFF.